The 25 T cell receptor beta chains below come from one sample, sequenced in a study of blood T cell repertoires in COVID-19. The method was immunoSEQ multiplex PCR; TCRdb's version includes in-frame clones alone and lacks a portion of them. The data contain tens of thousands of clones, 75% to 95% of them singletons. The sample comprised peripheral blood. The origin of the receptors is a human donor with active COVID-19. The donor label of this sample is uncertain.

V and J are TRBV24-1 and TRBJ2-3; 8 bases agree with TRBD2. V dropped 4 bases and J dropped 6; count of bases not matched to a gene: 8. The CDR3 contains 15 residues. Germline-derived CDR1 and CDR2 are KGHDR and SFDVKD. The CDR3 sequence is CATSDIGLARDTQYF. The CDR3 DNA reads as TGTGCCACCAGTGACATCGGACTAGCTAGGGATACGCAGTATTTT.

The chain uses TRBV25-1 and TRBJ2-1, with D perhaps matching TRBD1 (6 bases). Germline V gives CDR1 MGHDK, CDR2 SYGVNS. There are 10 residues in the CDR3. Trimming left V 11 bases short and J 12 bases short, with 14 bases between. The CDR3 loop is CAPQGVGQFF. The DNA for the CDR3 is TGTGCCCCACAGGGTGTCGGGCAGTTCTTC.

This clone was counted a few times. The V and J genes are TRBV5-8 and TRBJ2-3; D gene ambiguous. CDR3 length equals 13 residues. Germline CDR1 SGHTS, CDR2 YDEGEE. Trimming stripped 2 bases from V and 1 base from J, with 5 bases between. CDR3 bases: TGTGCCAGCAGCTTCCCTGGCACAGATACGCAGTATTTT. Its translation is CASSFPGTDTQYF.

The V and J genes are TRBV29-1 and TRBJ1-2; 9 positions match TRBD1. Germline V gene data show CDR1 as SQVTM and CDR2 as ANQGSEA. The CDR3 runs to 13 residues. Trimming at V came to 6 bases and at J to 2 bases, leaving 4 bases not matched to a gene. The CDR3 sequence is CSVVTGGNYGYTF. CDR3 DNA: TGCAGCGTGGTTACAGGGGGCAACTATGGCTACACCTTC.

In its sample, this clone was seen once. The chain uses TRBV28 and TRBJ1-1, with TRBD1 matching 11 bases. Germline loops: CDR1 MDHEN, CDR2 SYDVKM. This CDR3 region has 17 residues. The V and J ends lost 2 bases and 4 bases, in that order; junction bases with no gene match: 9. The chain's CDR3 is CASSLPQAGTGGTEAFF. CDR3 sequence (DNA): TGTGCCAGCAGTTTACCACAAGCCGGGACAGGGGGCACTGAAGCTTTCTTT.

The chain links TRBV29-1 to TRBJ2-7; D is undetermined. The germline V gene encodes CDR1 SQVTM and CDR2 ANQGSEA. V was cut by 7 bases and J by 2 bases, with 18 bases left in between. This CDR3 comprises 14 residues. Here the CDR3 reads CSALGPTSPYEQYF. DNA of the CDR3: TGCAGCGCCCTCGGTCCCACGAGCCCCTACGAGCAGTACTTC.

In its sample, this clone was seen a few times. The genes are TRBV4-1 and TRBJ2-1, with D maybe TRBD1 (5 bases). The CDR3 is made up of 15 amino acids. The V end was cut by 0 bases, the J end by 4 bases, with 10 bases between. From germline, CDR1 is MGHRA and CDR2 YSYEKL. This CDR3 reads CASSQETDTYNEQFF. CDR3 DNA: TGCGCCAGCAGCCAAGAGACGGACACGTACAATGAGCAGTTCTTC.

The chain employs TRBV6-2 or TRBV6-3 and TRBJ2-3; 13 bases are shared with TRBD2. J was trimmed by 6 bases and V by 2 bases; bases with no gene match: 5. The CDR3 runs to 16 residues. CDR1 and CDR2 (germline): MNHEY, SVGEGT. This CDR3 is CASSYGTSGAPDTQYF. The CDR3 DNA reads TGTGCCAGCAGTTACGGGACTAGCGGGGCCCCGGATACGCAGTATTTT.

J is TRBJ1-3 and V is TRBV9; D remains unclear. The CDR3 extends over 12 amino acids. V was shortened by 4 bases and J by 4 bases, with 6 bases between the two germline ends. From germline, CDR1 is SGDLS and CDR2 YYNGEE. The CDR3: CASSPKGNTIYF. In nucleotides, the CDR3 is TGTGCCAGCAGCCCAAAAGGAAACACCATATATTTT.

The V and J genes are TRBV10-2 and TRBJ1-1, with D unclear. The CDR3 has 13 residues. V was clipped by 2 bases and J by 7 bases, with 11 bases between them. Germline-derived CDR1 and CDR2 are WSHSY and SAAADI. CDR3 region: CASSEPGWFEAFF. As DNA, the CDR3 is TGCGCCAGCAGTGAGCCCGGGTGGTTTGAAGCTTTCTTT.

This clone was detected once. This rearrangement joins TRBV6-2 or TRBV6-3 to TRBJ2-7, with D possibly being TRBD2 (5 bases). Deletions cut 4 bases from V and 4 bases from J, with 8 bases between. Germline values: CDR1 MNHEY, CDR2 SVGEGT. The CDR3 has 12 residues. Written as DNA, the CDR3 is TGTGCCAGCAGTTGGACTTCGTACGAGCAGTACTTC. Its translation is CASSWTSYEQYF.

This chain uses TRBV27 with TRBJ1-2; 7 bases are shared with TRBD1. With 5 bases clipped from V and 1 base from J, the junction kept 7 bases outside the gene matches. From germline, CDR1 is MNHEY and CDR2 SMNVEV (reference sequence). The CDR3 has 15 residues. The CDR3, as DNA: TGTGCCAGCAGTGACGGGACAGCCCTTAACTATGGCTACACCTTC. Its translation is CASSDGTALNYGYTF.

The V and J genes are TRBV6-5 and TRBJ1-2, with 7 bases that match TRBD1. Germline V gene sequence: CDR1 MNHEY, CDR2 SVGAGI. V was pared by 5 bases and J by 1 base, with 1 base of the junction left unmatched. The CDR3 loop spans 13 amino acids. CDR3 DNA: TGTGCCAGCAGTAACAGGGGTAACTATGGCTACACCTTC. Translated: CASSNRGNYGYTF.

The rearrangement joins TRBV25-1 to TRBJ1-1; D ambiguous. Per germline, CDR1 MGHDK and CDR2 SYGVNS. The germline V and J ends were trimmed by 3 bases and 4 bases, with 12 bases remaining between them. CDR3 length: 14 amino acids. The CDR3 loop reads CASSDSKRGTEAFF. As DNA, the CDR3 is TGTGCCAGCAGTGATTCGAAACGGGGCACTGAAGCTTTCTTT.

This clone was recorded a few times. The chain couples TRBV7-8 to TRBJ2-1; 11 nucleotides align to TRBD2. The CDR3 loop spans 14 amino acids. V dropped 5 bases and J dropped 10; count of bases not matched to a gene: 7. Germline CDR1 reads SGHVS; CDR2 reads FQNEAQ. The CDR3 sequence is CASSQLAGVQEQFF. The DNA of the CDR3 is TGTGCCAGCAGCCAACTAGCGGGAGTTCAGGAGCAGTTCTTC.

The chain recombines TRBV19 with TRBJ1-4, with D possibly being TRBD1 (6 bases). This CDR3 comprises 14 residues. The V gene lost 6 bases and the J gene lost 8 bases, with 16 bases spanning the gap. The V gene's germline CDR1 is LNHDA and CDR2 SQIVND (reference sequence). The CDR3 bases are TGTGCCAGTAGACCACAGGGAGAAAGGGAAAAACTGTTTTTT. As protein: CASRPQGEREKLFF.

The chain is built from TRBV30 and TRBJ1-5; D not certain. From germline, CDR1 is GTSNPN and CDR2 SVGIG (reference sequence). The CDR3 runs to 15 residues. The V end lost 4 bases, the J end lost 0 bases, and 13 bases lay between the germline ends. CDR3 sequence: CAWTRKGGSNQPQHF. CDR3 in DNA: TGTGCCTGGACTCGTAAAGGCGGTAGCAATCAGCCCCAGCATTTT.

This clone was counted between two and nine times. The chain employs TRBV5-1 and TRBJ1-1; 8 nucleotides match TRBD1. This CDR3 region has 13 residues. CDR1 SGHRS and CDR2 YFSETQ come from the germline V gene. V was clipped by 7 bases and J by 3 bases; unmatched bases: 5. The CDR3 DNA sequence: TGCGCCAGCGCTCAACAGGGGGACACTGAAGCTTTCTTT. It translates to CASAQQGDTEAFF.

The rearrangement uses TRBV4-3 and TRBJ2-1; 8 nucleotides line up with TRBD2. This CDR3 comprises 17 residues. Trimming cost V 1 base and J 0 bases; bases outside gene matches: 5. Per the germline V gene, CDR1 is LGHNA and CDR2 is YSLEER. CDR3 nucleotide sequence: TGCGCCAGCAGCCAAGTAGTAGCGGGGAGCTCCTACAATGAGCAGTTCTTC. Encoded protein: CASSQVVAGSSYNEQFF.

The rearrangement joins TRBV28 to TRBJ1-5, with D unclear. Germline V lookup: CDR1 MDHEN, CDR2 SYDVKM. Trimming left V 5 bases short and J 4 bases short, with 6 bases between. The CDR3 covers 12 residues. Here the CDR3 reads CASSIPNQPQHF. CDR3 nucleotide sequence: TGTGCCAGCAGTATTCCGAATCAGCCCCAGCATTTT.

V gene TRBV20-1 combines with J gene TRBJ1-1; D is undetermined. CDR3 length: 14 residues. V lost 3 bases and J lost 0, with 11 bases in between. Per germline, CDR1 DFQATT and CDR2 SNEGSKA (reference sequence). CDR3 DNA: TGCAGTGCTAGTGAGAACAGCTTGAACACTGAAGCTTTCTTT. Amino acid sequence: CSASENSLNTEAFF.

The CDR3 region has the DNA TGTGCCAGCAGCTTTCGAGCGGGAGACTATGAGCAGTTCTTC. Amino acids: CASSFRAGDYEQFF. The chain recombines TRBV7-2 with TRBJ2-1, with 8 bases that match TRBD2. This CDR3 is 14 amino acids long. V shed 3 bases, J shed 8 bases, and the junction held 6 bases outside the gene matches. Germline V gene sequence: CDR1 SGHTA, CDR2 FQGNSA.

This clone was recorded a few times. The chain combines TRBV7-2 with TRBJ1-2; a weak D match, TRBD1 (6 bases). CDR1 is SGHTA and CDR2 is FQGNSA in the germline V gene. The CDR3 length is 15 residues. V lost 5 bases and J lost 5, with 18 bases in between. Here the CDR3 DNA reads TGTGCCAGCAGCACAACCGGGACACCCTTTTATGGCTACACCTTC. Encoded protein: CASSTTGTPFYGYTF.

This CDR3 is CASSVATGGRQETQYF. In DNA form, the CDR3 reads TGTGCCAGCAGCGTAGCGACAGGGGGCCGGCAAGAGACCCAGTACTTC. The V and J genes are TRBV9 and TRBJ2-5; TRBD1 aligns across 10 bases. The V gene's germline CDR1 is SGDLS and CDR2 YYNGEE. The CDR3 covers 16 residues. Unmatched junction bases numbered 4, after V lost 0 bases and J lost 2 bases. The full variable domain, completed using reference TRBV9 and TRBJ2-5, is DSGVTQTPKHLITATGQRVTLRCSPRSGDLSVYWYQQSLDQGLQFLIQYYNGEERAKGNILERFSAQQFPDLHSELNLSSLELGDSALYFCASSVATGGRQETQYFGPGTRLLVL.

This rearrangement joins TRBV25-1 to TRBJ2-3, with TRBD1 identical over 8 bases. CDR3 size: 15 residues. Germline loops: CDR1 MGHDK, CDR2 SYGVNS. With V trimmed by 6 bases and J by 3 bases, 8 bases remained unmatched. The CDR3 DNA sequence: TGTGCCAGCAGCCTCAGGGGGCGCGGTACAGATACGCAGTATTTT. Protein sequence: CASSLRGRGTDTQYF.